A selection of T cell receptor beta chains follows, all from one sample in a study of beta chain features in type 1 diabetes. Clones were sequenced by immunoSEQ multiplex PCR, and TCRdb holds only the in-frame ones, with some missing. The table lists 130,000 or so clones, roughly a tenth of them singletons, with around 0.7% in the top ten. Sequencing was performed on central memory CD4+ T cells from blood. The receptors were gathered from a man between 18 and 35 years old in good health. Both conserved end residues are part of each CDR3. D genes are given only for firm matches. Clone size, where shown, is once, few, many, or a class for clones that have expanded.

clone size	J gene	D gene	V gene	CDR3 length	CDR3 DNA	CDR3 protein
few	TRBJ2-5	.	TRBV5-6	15	TGTGCCAGCAGCTTGGCCACAGGTGTTGGAGAGACCCAGTACTTC	CASSLATGVGETQYF
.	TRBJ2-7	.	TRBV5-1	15	TGCGCCAGCAGCTTGGCCGGCAGGAAGCACTACGAGCAGTACTTC	CASSLAGRKHYEQYF
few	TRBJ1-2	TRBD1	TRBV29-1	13	TGCAGCGCTAGACAGGGGGCGGACTATGGCTACACCTTC	CSARQGADYGYTF
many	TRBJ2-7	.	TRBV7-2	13	TGTGCCAGCAGCCTCCGGGTCCGAAACGAGCAGTACTTC	CASSLRVRNEQYF
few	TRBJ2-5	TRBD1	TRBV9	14	TGTGCCAGCAGCTTACGACAGGGTCAAGAGACCCAGTACTTC	CASSLRQGQETQYF
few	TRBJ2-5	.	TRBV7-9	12	TGTGCCAGCAGCTTACTAGGAGAGACCCAGTACTTC	CASSLLGETQYF
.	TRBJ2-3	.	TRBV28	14	TGTGCCAGCTTCCGAGGGGGGGCCACAGATACGCAGTATTTT	CASFRGGATDTQYF
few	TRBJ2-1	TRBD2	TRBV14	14	TGTGCCAGCAGCCAGACGGGGGGGGCTCATGAGCAGTTCTTC	CASSQTGGAHEQFF
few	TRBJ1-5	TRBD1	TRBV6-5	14	TGTGCCAGCAAGGGACAGAAGTTGGATCAGCCCCAGCATTTT	CASKGQKLDQPQHF
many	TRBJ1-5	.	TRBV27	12	TGTGCCTCCGCGACCGGAGGGCGGGCCCAGCATTTT	CASATGGRAQHF
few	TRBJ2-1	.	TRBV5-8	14	TGTGCCAGCAGCCCACTGGCAGGGTTCGATGAGCAGTTCTTC	CASSPLAGFDEQFF
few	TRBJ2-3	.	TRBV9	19	TGTGCCAGCAGCGTAGTAGTTGCCCCCCGCGGCGAGGTCACAGATACGCAGTATTTT	CASSVVVAPRGEVTDTQYF
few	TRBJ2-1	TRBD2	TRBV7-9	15	TGTGCCAGCAGTCCTCGCGGGGGCTCCTACAATGAGCAGTTCTTC	CASSPRGGSYNEQFF
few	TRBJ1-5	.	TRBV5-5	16	TGTGCCAGCAGCTATGGGAGTCAGGGGTCCGCTCAGCCCCAGCATTTT	CASSYGSQGSAQPQHF
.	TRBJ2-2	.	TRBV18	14	TGTGCCAGCTCACGGGACACTTACACCGGGGAGCTGTTTTTT	CASSRDTYTGELFF
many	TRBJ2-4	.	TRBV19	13	TGTGCCAGTAGAGACAGGGCCAAAAACATTCAGTACTTC	CASRDRAKNIQYF
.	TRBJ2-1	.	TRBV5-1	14	TGCGCCAGCAGCCCCGGGGAATCCTACAATGAGCAGTTCTTC	CASSPGESYNEQFF
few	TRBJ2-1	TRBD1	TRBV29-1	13	TGCAGCGTTGTCGGGACAGGGTACAATGAGCAGTTCTTC	CSVVGTGYNEQFF
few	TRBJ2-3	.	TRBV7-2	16	TGTGCCAGCAAAACTGGCCGCGGGCGGGGAACAGATACGCAGTATTTT	CASKTGRGRGTDTQYF
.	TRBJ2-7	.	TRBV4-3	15	TGCGCCAGCAGCCAAGAGAAACAGGCTGTCTACGAGCAGTACTTC	CASSQEKQAVYEQYF
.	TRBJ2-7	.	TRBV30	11	TGTGCCTGGAGTTCTGATCGGGAGCAGTACTTC	CAWSSDREQYF
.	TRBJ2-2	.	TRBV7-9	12	TGTGCCAGCAGCTTTGGGCCTGGGGAGCTGTTTTTT	CASSFGPGELFF
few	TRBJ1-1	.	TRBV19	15	TGTGCCAGTAGTCCAGGAAAGGTCGGGAACACTGAAGCTTTCTTT	CASSPGKVGNTEAFF
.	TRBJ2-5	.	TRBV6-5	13	TGTGCCACCCGGACAGACAACCAAGAGACCCAGTACTTC	CATRTDNQETQYF
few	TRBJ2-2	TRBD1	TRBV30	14	TGTGCCTGTCAGGACAGGATCTACACCGGGGAGCTGTTTTTT	CACQDRIYTGELFF
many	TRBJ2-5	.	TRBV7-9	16	TGTGCCAGCAGCTACGGGATCAGCGGTCTCCAAGAGACCCAGTACTTC	CASSYGISGLQETQYF
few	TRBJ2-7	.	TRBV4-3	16	TGCGCCAGCAGCCGTCCAGAGCGGGTCCCCTCCTACGAGCAGTACTTC	CASSRPERVPSYEQYF
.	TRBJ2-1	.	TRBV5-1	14	TGCGCCAGCAGCTTGGCCTCTCTCCTTAATGAGCAGTTCTTC	CASSLASLLNEQFF
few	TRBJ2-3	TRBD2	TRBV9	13	TGTGCCAGCAGCGGACTAGCCGGAGATACGCAGTATTTT	CASSGLAGDTQYF
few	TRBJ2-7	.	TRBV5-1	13	TGCGCCAGCAGCTTGGATCCCGGCTACGAGCAGTACTTC	CASSLDPGYEQYF
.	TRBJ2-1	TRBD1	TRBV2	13	TGTGCCAGCGGTTGGACAGGGAGAGATGAGCAGTTCTTC	CASGWTGRDEQFF
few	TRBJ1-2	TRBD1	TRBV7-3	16	TGTGCCAGCAGCCCATACTCGGACAGGGATGGGGTCGGCTACACCTTC	CASSPYSDRDGVGYTF
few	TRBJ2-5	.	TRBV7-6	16	TGTGCCAGCAGCTTAGGGGCTACTGGTGGGCGAGAGACCCAGTACTTC	CASSLGATGGRETQYF
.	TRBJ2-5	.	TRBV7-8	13	TGTGCCAGCAGCCCCGGGAGCGTTGAAAAGGAGTACTTC	CASSPGSVEKEYF
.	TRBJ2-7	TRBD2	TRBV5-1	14	TGCGCCAGCAGCCCTAGCGGGGGGGCCTACGAGCAGTACTTC	CASSPSGGAYEQYF
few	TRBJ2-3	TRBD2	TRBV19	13	TGTGCCAGTAGGCGGGAGCCTAGGGATACGCAGTATTTT	CASRREPRDTQYF
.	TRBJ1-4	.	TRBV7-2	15	TGTGCCAGCAGCCTACGCAGGGGATTCAATGAAAAACTGTTTTTT	CASSLRRGFNEKLFF
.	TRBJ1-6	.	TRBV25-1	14	TGTGCCAGCAAGGACAACCAAAAAGGTACACCCCTCCACTTT	CASKDNQKGTPLHF
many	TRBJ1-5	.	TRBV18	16	TGTGCCAGCTCACCACCGGAGGGATTGAGCAATCAGCCCCAGCATTTT	CASSPPEGLSNQPQHF
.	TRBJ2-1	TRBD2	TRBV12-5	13	TGTGCTAGTGGTTTGAGCGGGGACGATGAGCAGTTCTTC	CASGLSGDDEQFF
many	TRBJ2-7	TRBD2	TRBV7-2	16	TGTGCCAGCAGCCTCAGACTAGCGGGGGAGGTCCACGAGCAGTACTTC	CASSLRLAGEVHEQYF
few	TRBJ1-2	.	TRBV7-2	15	TGTGCCAGCAGCTTAGACGGGGGGCGCGGCTATGGCTACACCTTC	CASSLDGGRGYGYTF
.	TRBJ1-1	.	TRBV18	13	TGTGCCAGCTCACCCATAAGGGAGAGTGAAGCTTTCTTT	CASSPIRESEAFF
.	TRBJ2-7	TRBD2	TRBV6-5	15	TGTGCCAGCAGTTACTCAGTCGCGGGGGAGGACGAGCAGTACTTC	CASSYSVAGEDEQYF
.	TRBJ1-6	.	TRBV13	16	TGTGCCAGCAGCTTAGAGGTTCAGGGGTCTAATTCACCCCTCCACTTT	CASSLEVQGSNSPLHF